One sample yielded the 17 T cell receptor beta chains listed below, sequenced in a study of blood T cell repertoires in COVID-19. The assay was immunoSEQ multiplex PCR, and TCRdb's table has in-frame clones only and misses some. The sample consists of about 230,000 clones, roughly 83% of them appearing once. The sequenced sample consisted of peripheral blood. The source of these receptors is an older woman with active or convalescent COVID-19.

This chain uses TRBV5-6 with TRBJ1-4; tentative D call: TRBD1 (6 bases). The CDR3 extends over 15 amino acids. Germline V gene data show CDR1 as SGHDT and CDR2 as YYEEEE. V was pared by 4 bases and J by 8 bases, with 18 bases between. CDR3 protein: CASSTPQGTGEKLFF. The CDR3 region has the DNA TGTGCCAGCAGCACCCCACAGGGCACGGGGGAAAAACTGTTTTTT.

A few counts support this clone. This rearrangement joins TRBV9 to TRBJ2-1; D call uncertain. Between the trimmed V and J ends, which lost 1 base and 10 bases, there was a span of 15 bases. Germline V lookup: CDR1 SGDLS, CDR2 YYNGEE. The CDR3 is 14 amino acids. CDR3 amino acids: CASSVSSVEIEQFF. CDR3 DNA: TGTGCCAGCAGCGTATCCTCCGTCGAGATCGAGCAGTTCTTC.

The rearrangement links TRBV19 to TRBJ2-2, with D hard to call. CDR3 size: 13 residues. Trimming took off 3 bases at V and 4 bases at J, with 6 bases between the two ends. Germline assignment: CDR1 LNHDA and CDR2 SQIVND (reference sequence). The CDR3 sequence is CASSIQFTGELFF. The CDR3 region has the DNA TGTGCCAGTAGTATTCAGTTCACCGGGGAGCTGTTTTTT.

V usage is TRBV23-1 and J usage is TRBJ1-2; the match to TRBD1 covers 8 bases. TRBV23-1 is designated an ORF whose function remains uncertain. The CDR3 has 15 amino acids. The J segment lost 5 bases and the V segment lost 4 bases, leaving 9 bases of the junction unmatched. CDR3 sequence (DNA): TGCGCCAGCAGTCGACCAGGGGGCGCGTATTATGGCTACACCTTC. This gives the protein CASSRPGGAYYGYTF.

The chain links TRBV4-1 to TRBJ2-2, with 7 bases identical to TRBD2. The J segment lost 7 bases and the V segment lost 4 bases, leaving 9 bases of the junction unmatched. Germline assignment: CDR1 MGHRA and CDR2 YSYEKL. The CDR3 is made up of 15 amino acids. CDR3 coding DNA: TGCGCCAGCAGCCTACTCTCCTGGGAGGGCGGGGAGCTGTTTTTT. Amino acid sequence: CASSLLSWEGGELFF.

The chain combines TRBV5-1 with TRBJ1-4, with 7 positions matching TRBD1. J was trimmed by 7 bases and V by 0 bases; bases with no gene match: 6. The CDR3 is made up of 15 amino acids. Germline V CDR1 and CDR2: SGHRS, YFSETQ. The CDR3 nucleotides are TGCGCCAGCAGCTTGGAACAGGGGAATTCTGAAAAACTGTTTTTT. This encodes CASSLEQGNSEKLFF. The whole variable domain, remainder taken from reference TRBV5-1 and TRBJ1-4, is KAGVTQTPRYLIKTRGQQVTLSCSPISGHRSVSWYQQTPGQGLQFLFEYFSETQRNKGNFPGRFSGRQFSNSRSEMNVSTLELGDSALYLCASSLEQGNSEKLFFGSGTQLSVL.

This clone came up a few times. The gene calls are TRBV2 and TRBJ1-2; D is perhaps TRBD1 (6 bases). Trimming shortened V by 2 bases and J by 5 bases, and 15 bases separated the two germline ends. The CDR3 has 15 residues. The germline gives CDR1 SNHLY, CDR2 FYNNEI. The CDR3 nucleotides read TGTGCCAGCAGTGAAAACAGGGTGCCTGTTTATGGCTACACCTTC. Residues: CASSENRVPVYGYTF.

V is TRBV7-2 and J is TRBJ2-2; possible D gene TRBD1, 5 bases. Germline CDR1 and CDR2: SGHTA and FQGNSA. The CDR3 is made up of 15 amino acids. Deletions cut 0 bases from V and 2 bases from J, with 7 bases between. DNA for the CDR3: TGTGCCAGCAGCTTAGCGCAGGGCAACACCGGGGAGCTGTTTTTT. It codes for CASSLAQGNTGELFF. The full variable domain, rest sourced from reference TRBV7-2 and TRBJ2-2, is GAGVSQSPSNKVTEKGKDVELRCDPISGHTALYWYRQSLGQGLEFLIYFQGNSAPDKSGLPSDRFSAERTGGSVSTLTIQRTQQEDSAVYLCASSLAQGNTGELFFGEGSRLTVL.

The V call is TRBV11-3, the J call TRBJ2-1, with D perhaps TRBD2 (5 bases). The V end lost 0 bases, the J end lost 6 bases, and 12 bases lay between the germline ends. The CDR3 is 15 amino acids. Germline loops: CDR1 SGHNT, CDR2 YENEEA. CDR3 amino acids: CASSLESGTINEQFF. In DNA form, the CDR3 reads TGTGCCAGCAGCTTAGAGAGCGGTACGATCAATGAGCAGTTCTTC.

This clone was recorded a few times. The chain recombines TRBV2 with TRBJ2-7; 9 nucleotides line up with TRBD1. J was trimmed by 7 bases and V by 8 bases; bases with no gene match: 9. Looked up from germline, CDR1 is SNHLY and CDR2 is FYNNEI. This CDR3 region has 13 residues. The chain's CDR3 is CASRDRALGEQYF. The CDR3 region has the DNA TGTGCCAGCCGGGACAGGGCTTTAGGAGAGCAGTACTTC.

The chain recombines TRBV23-1 with TRBJ2-7, with 10 nucleotides matching TRBD1. TRBV23-1 is given ORF status, its function remaining uncertain. This CDR3 comprises 17 residues. Trimming took 0 bases from V and 3 from J; bases not matched to a gene: 8. The CDR3 coding sequence is TGCGCCAGCAGTCAATCGGGGTGGGACAGGGGCTACTACGAGCAGTACTTC. It specifies CASSQSGWDRGYYEQYF.

V and J are TRBV28 and TRBJ1-1; 8 nucleotides line up with TRBD1. The V gene end was trimmed by 5 bases and the J gene end by 0 bases; junction bases not matched to a gene: 8. Germline lookup yields CDR1 MDHEN and CDR2 SYDVKM. The CDR3 contains 16 residues. The CDR3 protein is CASSPGQVYLNTEAFF. The DNA for the CDR3 is TGTGCCAGCAGTCCGGGACAGGTGTACCTGAACACTGAAGCTTTCTTT.

The J gene is TRBJ1-4, the V gene TRBV10-2, with D perhaps TRBD1 (6 bases). CDR3 length: 13 residues. Trimming left V 10 bases short and J 3 bases short, with 12 bases between. Germline V CDR1 and CDR2: WSHSY, SAAADI. The CDR3, as DNA: TGCGCCACCGGGACACACGCTAATGAAAAACTGTTTTTT. Translating gives CATGTHANEKLFF.

The chain links TRBV25-1 to TRBJ1-2, with TRBD1 identical over 8 bases. The ends lost 4 bases at V and 4 bases at J; junction bases unmatched: 5. Germline V gene data show CDR1 as MGHDK and CDR2 as SYGVNS. This CDR3 region has 14 residues. The CDR3 reads CASSVPGQAYGYTF. CDR3 in DNA: TGTGCCAGCAGTGTTCCGGGACAGGCCTATGGCTACACCTTC.

CDR3 protein: CASRKTPRAGELFF. In DNA, the CDR3 is TGCGCCAGCAGGAAAACTCCCCGCGCCGGGGAGCTGTTTTTT. The chain carries TRBV5-1 and TRBJ2-2; D gene uncertain. Germline CDR1 is SGHRS and CDR2 is YFSETQ. The CDR3 has 14 residues. V dropped 5 bases and J dropped 6 bases, with 14 bases sitting between them.

The chain is built from TRBV18 and TRBJ1-5; tentative D call: TRBD1 (5 bases). In germline, CDR1 is KGHSH, CDR2 LQKENI. V was shortened by 2 bases and J by 3 bases, with 8 bases between the two germline ends. The CDR3 is 14 residues long. CDR3 DNA sequence: TGTGCCAGCTCACCAGGGGCCGCCAATCAGCCCCAGCATTTT. Translated, it gives CASSPGAANQPQHF.

The rearrangement joins TRBV6-5 to TRBJ2-5, with D maybe TRBD1 (6 bases). The CDR3 is made up of 14 amino acids. Trimming took off 10 bases at V and 5 bases at J, with 20 bases between the two ends. Germline CDR1 reads MNHEY; CDR2 reads SVGAGI. In DNA form, the CDR3 reads TGTGCCACAGGGACACCAAATTGGGGGGAGACCCAGTACTTC. Protein sequence: CATGTPNWGETQYF.